This T cell receptor (beta chain) derives from a study of cytomegalovirus exposure and HLA in healthy donors (TCRdb year 2017). Context from the whole study: An earlier analysis of 587 of the donors reported roughly 300 Gb of sequence data and 117 million unique TCR beta sequences obtained from 150 million to 200 million T cells. An early release that covered about 600 HLA-typed donors contained approximately 300 gigabases of sequencing data and tens of millions of unique TCR sequences. Of the 398 genotyped donors, roughly 76% were placed in the genetic ancestry cluster associated with self-reported Caucasian donors. The study aimed to test whether cataloging public T cell receptors could reveal signatures of past pathogen exposure. The T cell repertoires of some 700 subjects were profiled by immunosequencing and related to cytomegalovirus serostatus. Along with the approximately 650-subject first cohort, a separate validation cohort of over a hundred different subjects was used. To predict cytomegalovirus infection status, the study combined high-throughput TCR immunosequencing, statistical association of individual TCRs with disease status, and machine learning. To study patterns of TCR occurrence, a later analysis re-analyzed previously published TCR beta repertoires from around 660 donors and added high-resolution HLA genotyping. In the later analysis, no new phenotypic data were used to find candidate immune exposures; instead, reliance was placed on TCR beta sequences and their occurrence across donors. In an earlier analysis of roughly 540 of the donors, high-throughput TCR beta sequencing was used to judge whether each TCR beta V gene segment behaved as functional or pseudogenic. Donor age, sex, ethnicity and CMV serostatus were collected together with the repertoire data. A later genetic analysis used genome-wide SNP genotypes for about 60% of the 666 donors, treating that subset as a discovery cohort. All discovery cohort repertoires had been generated on a single sequencing platform. Both class I and class II loci were covered by HLA typing, at four-digit resolution. The number of typed donors differed by locus: roughly 629-640 for A, B, C, DRB1 and DQB1; some 500 for DQA1; over 600 for DPA1; and roughly 490 for DPB1. Because of strong linkage in the cohort, four to six DR-DQ haplotypes were treated as single units for association and clustering. On average, 235,054 unique TCR beta nucleotide sequences were sequenced per donor among fewer than 500 genotyped donors of the cohort, with roughly 18% of those sequences being non-productive.

The CDR3 spans 14 residues, from the cysteine through the phenylalanine. Only the CDR3 part of the read is kept: 42 bases, read in frame from the first base. V lost 4 bases and J lost 2 bases, and the count of bases not matched to a germline gene is 5. The germline V gene encodes CDR1 SGHNT and CDR2 YYREEE (reference sequence). The cohort comprised 666 healthy bone marrow donors. At the time of sampling, all cohort members were nominally healthy, though unrecorded immune exposures were likely present. The donor was CMV seropositive and was included in the group of 289 seropositive cohort members. Each donor provided a peripheral blood sample, and peripheral blood mononuclear cells were used for TCR beta sequencing. The Qiagen DNeasy Blood Extraction Kit was used to extract genomic DNA from the blood cell samples. Library prep was done by the immunoSEQ multiplex PCR assay. The multiplex PCR relied on a mix of 60 forward primers for TCR Vbeta segments and 13 reverse primers for TCR Jbeta segments. Amplification of the CDR3 region of rearranged TCR beta genes was performed with a multiplex PCR assay on genomic DNA. On the Illumina HiSeq System, the amplified TCR beta libraries were sequenced as 87-base-pair reads. Per the source publication's procedure: Across the 666 repertoires, a later analysis counted 80 million or so unique TCR beta chains, some 11 million of which were shared by at least two donors. Raw reads were error-corrected and collapsed into unique sequences by a nearest-neighbor algorithm in which closely related sequences were merged to remove PCR and sequencing errors. CDR3 sequences were aligned to IMGT reference sequences to assign V, D and J gene segments. For a sequence to be retained, a match of at least six nucleotides was required to both a V gene segment and a J gene segment. Rearrangements were classified as productive when the CDR3 lacked stop codons and remained in frame with V and J, and all other rearrangements were classified as non-productive. Following IMGT convention, CDR3 was defined as the stretch from the second conserved V-encoded cysteine up to the conserved J-encoded phenylalanine. The earlier analysis of about 610 of the donors excluded any sequence lacking an unambiguous match to a single V gene segment. In an earlier analysis of a few hundred of the donors, V segments were called functional above 56.7% productive rearrangements and were called segregating when the between-donor standard deviation exceeded 5%. A statistical classification framework was developed to diagnose cytomegalovirus status using the catalog of TCR beta chain sequences. V and J gene assignment, in a later analysis, came from comparing TCR nucleotide sequences with IMGT/GENE-DB human TR gene sequences. Using the TCRdist pipeline, a later analysis assigned CDR3 sequences along with most-parsimonious VDJ recombination scenarios. A later analysis defined each TCR beta chain by its CDR3 amino acid sequence plus V-gene family, and excluded reads lacking a unique V-gene family. In a later analysis, 500 to 650 highly shared, low-generation-probability nucleotide sequences were removed to address suspected cross-contamination and a sequencing artifact. In a later analysis, a clonal expansion index was calculated for each public chain from normalized within-repertoire ranks of inferred template counts. A later analysis computed generation probabilities with a VDJ recombination model fitted to out-of-frame rearrangements, and checked the results against IGoR. In a later analysis, TCR-TCR, TCR-HLA and TCR-CMV co-occurrence was scored with hypergeometric tests, and a repertoire-size bias correction was applied to TCR pairs. A later analysis estimated false discovery rates by permuting HLA or CMV assignments 20 times. In a later analysis, co-occurring TCRs were grouped using DBSCAN, with TCRdist sequence similarity added in when clustering inside HLA-allele-positive subsets. For co-occurrence clustering, repertoires with fewer than 30,000 or more than 120,000 public chains were excluded, along with five repertoires with anomalous nucleotide sharing. TCRdb holds this immuneACCESS table with in-frame rearrangements only. Some clones are missing; in checked studies, unresolved V genes explain under half, and the rest has no known cause. V and J calls plus clone size are reproduced from that table; the DNA served to infer D and trimming. The sample data list 150,000 to 200,000 clones, and 65% to 90% of these were observed just once. In total, the top ten clones hold about 6.8% of the sample.

What the authors observed across the whole study: Some IMGT-functional V segments, including TRBV6-2 and TRBV6-3, could not be told apart with the 87-base-pair reads, so those segments were excluded. According to a later genetic analysis, donors in an Asian-associated ancestry cluster had fewer N-insertions in productive TCRs than the approximately 690-donor mean. According to a later analysis, parvovirus B19, influenza, CMV and Epstein-Barr virus appeared linked to several top co-occurrence clusters. Because counts were too low, about 15 rarely observed V segments, including chromosome 9 orphons, were left out of the earlier analysis of several hundred of the donors. Assigning TCR associations to individual alleles was difficult when HLA alleles, especially DR and DQ, strongly co-occurred. The presence/absence analyses assumed that sequencing depth was roughly uniform across donors, and that assumption may not be true. In vitro tests confirmed that three of the cytomegalovirus-associated TCR beta chains recognize cytomegalovirus antigens. A later analysis found that HLA-associated TCR beta chains were more clonally expanded and had lower generation probabilities than equally common non-associated chains. Only TCR beta chains were sequenced in this cohort, and the absence of alpha or paired-chain data limited detectable features. At a false discovery rate of 0.05, a later analysis linked around 15,000 TCR beta sequences to specific HLA alleles. While some public TCRs were present in many individuals, most TCR sequences turned up only very rarely across donors. In a later analysis, most CMV-associated TCR beta chains were found to appear HLA-restricted, with HLA associations seemingly driven largely by CMV exposure. In both the original and validation cohorts, the classifier was reported to diagnose cytomegalovirus status with high specificity and sensitivity. Correlated functional status among segregating V segments might reflect linkage disequilibrium, but an unknown experimental factor could not be ruled out. A later analysis found that TCR association rates varied across HLA loci, with DRB1 alleles showing the most associated TCRs and HLA-C alleles the fewest. In the study, 150 to 200 TCR beta chains were listed as associated with cytomegalovirus. The sequencing pipeline was judged likely to have produced a cluster of highly shared sequence variants as a technical artifact. HLA typing was unavailable for some donors at each locus, so association tests used only the typed subset. A further reported finding was that TCR beta sequences accurately predicted the HLA-A and HLA-B alleles for most subjects in the first cohort. Immune exposure information for the cohort was limited to CMV serostatus. In a later genetic analysis, a missense DCLRE1C variant was associated with V-gene and J-gene trimming of TCR beta chains, and the association was replicated in an independent cohort. An earlier analysis of around 600 of the donors showed that most TCR beta V segments appeared in productive rearrangements either about 90% or about 30% of the time, which broadly matched IMGT annotations. The authors suggested that the approach could potentially be generalized to other disease states and immunological phenotypes.

In its sample, this clone was seen once. Its binding antigen is unknown. Base qualities were left out, and no much larger clone turns up one base away. Sequenced: PBMCs. This chain is built from TRBV5-4 and TRBJ1-2, and TRBD1 aligns with 7 junction nucleotides. The clonotype comes from a middle-aged man in good health and CMV-seropositive. This receptor has the CDR3 CASSPGQMNYGYTF. The nucleotide sequence reads TGTGCCAGCAGCCCGGGACAGATGAACTATGGCTACACCTTC.